A few counts support the clone carrying this T cell receptor beta chain. The data derive from a study of identical twins. TCRdb fed the 5' RACE reads into MiXCR, producing one record per CDR3 protein. This sample carries about 530,000 distinct CDR3 sequences, 20% to 25% of them seen once, and the ten largest clones take roughly 0.5%. CDR3 length: 15 residues. Trimming took off 0 bases at V and 6 bases at J, with 11 bases between the two ends. CDR1 SGHDN and CDR2 FVKESK come from the germline V gene. The data also belong to a second study, concerning yellow fever vaccine responses in identical twins. According to that study: Reportedly, the T cell response mounted by twins to vaccine seemed partly convergent, partly personalized.

Input material: CD4+ T cells sorted from blood. The rearrangement joins TRBV14 to TRBJ1-4; possible D gene TRBD1, 6 bases. This clonotype originated in a woman under 30 in good health. CDR3 residues: CASSQDFGGHEKLFF. CDR3 DNA: TGTGCCAGCAGCCAAGATTTTGGGGGCCATGAAAAACTGTTTTTT. The whole variable domain, filled in from reference TRBV14 and TRBJ1-4, reads EAGVTQFPSHSVIEKGQTVTLRCDPISGHDNLYWYRRVMGKEIKFLLHFVKESKQDESGMPNNRFLAERTGGTYSTLKVQPAELEDSGVYFCASSQDFGGHEKLFFGSGTQLSVL.